Below, 16 T cell receptor beta chains from the same sample are listed, as sequenced in a study of T cell clonality in common variable immunodeficiency. Broader study findings: Common variable immunodeficiency TCR beta sequences reportedly had fewer deletions and N-nucleotide insertions.

Sequenced by immunoSEQ multiplex PCR; TCRdb stores in-frame clones only, minus some. The specimen gives approximately 30,000 clones without singletons; the ten biggest hold around 3.1%. For these TCRs, the target antigens are not known. Material for sequencing was peripheral blood mononuclear cells. Every receptor here comes from a human donor with common variable immunodeficiency.

In its sample, this clone was seen a few times. Partial CDR3 DNA: TGTGCCTTTTCACCGGGGAGAATGAACACTGAA. Its translation: CAFSPGRMNTE. The whole CDR3 protein reads CAFSPGRMNTEAFF. This rearrangement joins TRBV30 to TRBJ1-1; D not resolved. The sequenced fragment ends 3 residues before the CDR3 boundary, so the rest is inferred from the germline J gene. This CDR3 has 14 residues. Between the trimmed V and J ends, which lost 7 bases and 0 bases, there was a span of 15 bases. Per germline, CDR1 GTSNPN and CDR2 SVGIG (reference sequence).

This clone was counted between two and nine times. The read is 3 residues too short to cover the CDR3 end, so that end is filled in from the germline J gene. The rearrangement links TRBV7-2 to TRBJ2-1; the match to TRBD2 covers 7 bases. Unmatched junction bases numbered 4, after V lost 5 bases and J lost 6 bases. CDR1 is SGHTA and CDR2 is FQGNSA in the germline V gene. This CDR3 is 13 amino acids long. The sequenced part of the CDR3 DNA is TGTGCCAGCAGCCCGTGGGGGGGCAATGAG. It codes for CASSPWGGNE. The whole CDR3 is CASSPWGGNEQFF.

A few counts support this clone. The CDR3 end lies 3 residues beyond the end of the read and is filled in from the germline J gene. The gene calls are TRBV18 and TRBJ1-1, with D hard to call. Trimming pared 3 bases from V and 5 bases from J, leaving 16 bases between. The CDR3 consists of 15 residues. Germline V gives CDR1 KGHSH, CDR2 LQKENI. CDR3 sequence reads: CASSPPSGYNTEAFF. Partial CDR3 DNA: TGTGCCAGCTCACCCCCATCCGGGTATAATACTGAA.

With respect to this clone: The CDR3 extends 3 residues past the end of the read, so its final part is completed from the germline J gene. The chain recombines TRBV18 with TRBJ2-7; D possibly corresponds to TRBD2 (7 bases). The CDR3 runs 15 residues. CDR1 and CDR2 (germline): KGHSH, LQKENI. Deletions cut 0 bases from V and 4 bases from J, with 13 bases between. The CDR3 reads CASSPPSGRGYEQYF. The sequenced part of the CDR3 DNA is TGTGCCAGCTCACCACCGTCGGGGAGGGGGTACGAG.

Of note for this clone: The read ends 3 residues shy of where the CDR3 ends; the end is completed using the germline J gene. The chain recombines TRBV7-9 with TRBJ1-2; D perhaps matches TRBD1 (5 bases). This CDR3 spans 15 amino acids. Germline CDR1 is SEHNR and CDR2 is FQNEAQ (reference sequence). The DNA read from the CDR3 is TGTGCCAGCAGCCAATTACTCGGCAGGGAAAGCGGC. Translated, it gives CASSQLLGRESG. The complete CDR3 protein is CASSQLLGRESGYTF. Looking up the rest from reference TRBV7-9 and TRBJ1-2 gives the full variable domain: DTGVSQNPRHKITKRGQNVTFRCDPISEHNRLYWYRQTLGQGPEFLTYFQNEAQLEKSRLLSDRFSAERPKGSFSTLEIQRTEQGDSAMYLCASSQLLGRESGYTFGSGTRLTVV.

Notes on this clone: Sequencing ends 3 residues short of the CDR3 end; the germline J gene provides the rest. The rearrangement uses TRBV7-6 and TRBJ1-5; D gene unclear. V shed 6 bases and J shed 5 bases, with 11 bases lying between them. This CDR3 has 13 residues. CDR1 is SGHVS, CDR2 FNYEAQ, per germline. CDR3 sequence: CASSFQADQPQHF. CDR3 DNA (partial): TGTGCCAGCAGTTTTCAGGCCGATCAGCCC.

The chain's CDR3 is CASSPPGGAANYGYTF. The DNA read from the CDR3 is TGTGCCAGCTCACCACCGGGAGGGGCTGCTAACTATGGC. V usage is TRBV18 and J usage is TRBJ1-2; perhaps TRBD1 as D (5 bases). The read finishes 3 residues shy of the CDR3 end, and the germline J gene is used to complete it. V was trimmed by 0 bases and J by 0 bases, leaving 11 bases between them. This CDR3 spans 16 amino acids. The germline V gene encodes CDR1 KGHSH and CDR2 LQKENI.

In this sample, this clone turned up a few times. The read is 3 residues too short to cover the CDR3 end, so that end is filled in from the germline J gene. The chain has TRBV19 and TRBJ2-5, with 7 bases matching TRBD1. V lost 1 base and J lost 3; bases outside the gene matches: 2. Germline CDR1 is LNHDA and CDR2 is SQIVND (reference sequence). CDR3 size: 14 residues. The CDR3 is CASSIGTGKETQYF. Partial CDR3 DNA: TGTGCCAGTAGTATAGGGACAGGTAAAGAGACC. Using reference TRBV19 and TRBJ2-5 for the parts outside the CDR3, the full variable domain is DGGITQSPKYLFRKEGQNVTLSCEQNLNHDAMYWYRQDPGQGLRLIYYSQIVNDFQKGDIAEGYSVSREKKESFPLTVTSAQKNPTAFYLCASSIGTGKETQYFGPGTRLLVL.

This clone was picked up a small number of times. The read stops 3 residues short of the end of the CDR3; the missing end is completed from the germline J gene. The rearrangement uses TRBV19 and TRBJ2-2; TRBD1 matches 7 bases. Germline V gives CDR1 LNHDA, CDR2 SQIVND (reference sequence). This CDR3 has 15 amino acids. Trimming removed 5 bases from V and 4 bases from J; junction bases left unmatched: 7. The CDR3 bases that were read are TGTGCCAGTAGTCTTGGACAGGCGGGCACCGGGGAG. Amino acid sequence: CASSLGQAGTGE. In full, the CDR3 reads CASSLGQAGTGELFF.

This clone was counted a few times. Partial CDR3 DNA: TGTGCCACCGCACAGGGGGCGAACACCGGGGAG. Translation gives CATAQGANTGE. The entire CDR3 reads CATAQGANTGELFF. J is TRBJ2-2 and V is TRBV18; 8 nucleotides align to TRBD1. The read is 3 residues too short to cover the CDR3 end, so that end is filled in from the germline J gene. The CDR3 totals 14 residues. The germline CDR1 and CDR2 sequences are KGHSH and LQKENI. V lost 10 bases and J lost 0; bases outside the gene matches: 4.

This clone appeared a few times. The read gets to within 3 residues of the CDR3 end, and the germline J gene fills in the rest. The J gene is TRBJ1-4, the V gene TRBV7-2; D perhaps matches TRBD1 (6 bases). The CDR3 totals 15 residues. The V gene's germline CDR1 is SGHTA and CDR2 FQGNSA. V lost 5 bases, J lost 4 bases, and 14 bases lay in between. The covered CDR3 bases are TGTGCCAGCAGCGCCTCAGGGGCACTTAATGAAAAA. It yields the protein CASSASGALNEK. The full-length CDR3 reads as CASSASGALNEKLFF. Drawing the rest from reference TRBV7-2 and TRBJ1-4, the complete variable domain is GAGVSQSPSNKVTEKGKDVELRCDPISGHTALYWYRQSLGQGLEFLIYFQGNSAPDKSGLPSDRFSAERTGGSVSTLTIQRTQQEDSAVYLCASSASGALNEKLFFGSGTQLSVL.

The sequenced part of the CDR3 DNA is TGTGCCAGCAGCTCGTATAACAGGGGTCCCACTGAA. It encodes CASSSYNRGPTE. The full CDR3 reads CASSSYNRGPTEAFF. The rearrangement links TRBV7-9 to TRBJ1-1, with 7 bases lining up with TRBD1. From the germline J gene comes the end of the CDR3, since the read stops 3 residues before it. V lost 4 bases and J lost 4; bases outside the gene matches: 9. The germline gives CDR1 SEHNR, CDR2 FQNEAQ (reference sequence). This CDR3 region has 15 residues.

This clone was counted between two and nine times. The read gets to within 3 residues of the CDR3 end, and the germline J gene fills in the rest. V is TRBV19 and J is TRBJ1-6, with 7 bases lining up with TRBD1. CDR1 LNHDA and CDR2 SQIVND come from the germline V gene (reference sequence). The V and J ends lost 6 bases and 3 bases, in that order; junction bases with no gene match: 11. The CDR3 covers 17 residues. The CDR3 bases that were read are TGTGCCAGTAGGGGGACAGCCCGGTGGGGCTATAATTCACCC. This gives the protein CASRGTARWGYNSP. The complete CDR3 reads CASRGTARWGYNSPLHF.

Details on this clone: With the read ending 3 residues before the CDR3 end, the germline J gene is used to fill in that end. This sequence joins TRBV19 and TRBJ2-7; TRBD1 aligns across 7 bases. Germline-derived CDR1 and CDR2 are LNHDA and SQIVND (reference sequence). The CDR3 spans 16 residues. Germline trimming cut 5 bases from V and 2 bases from J; bases unmatched to any gene: 12. The DNA read from the CDR3 is TGTGCCAGTAGTCCAACGGTCGGGACAGTTCCCTACGAG. Amino acids: CASSPTVGTVPYE. The CDR3 in its entirety is CASSPTVGTVPYEQYF.

Ten or more counts support this clone. The read comes to an end 3 residues before the CDR3 does, leaving the germline J gene to fill in the end. The rearrangement links TRBV7-6 to TRBJ1-3; 7 positions match TRBD1. The CDR3 extends over 17 amino acids. Germline CDR1 SGHVS, CDR2 FNYEAQ. V shed 5 bases and J 4 bases; nucleotides not matched to a gene: 14. The CDR3 here is CASSATPTGMAGNTIYF. The CDR3 bases that were read are TGTGCCAGCAGCGCGACACCGACAGGGATGGCAGGAAACACC.

This clone was observed a handful of times. The CDR3 is cut off 3 residues early in the read; its end comes from the germline J gene. This rearrangement joins TRBV7-8 to TRBJ1-1; D is uncertain. Germline CDR1 is SGHVS and CDR2 is FQNEAQ. CDR3 length: 13 residues. Deletions cut 3 bases from V and 0 bases from J, with 5 bases between. This chain's CDR3 is CASSLGMNTEAFF. The CDR3 DNA, read in part, is TGTGCCAGCAGCTTGGGCATGAACACTGAA.